The 7 T cell receptor beta chains reported below all come from one sample, sequenced in a study of shared clonotypes between healthy human individuals. Assay: immunoSEQ multiplex PCR; the TCRdb copy retains only in-frame clones and omits some. This sample has about 680,000 clones, with roughly 70% found just once. Sequencing input: memory CD4+ T cells sorted from blood. Subset here: CD45RA-negative fraction. The source is a woman aged 30 to 39 in good health.

The chain uses TRBV11-3 and TRBJ2-1, with D perhaps TRBD1 (6 bases). V shed 6 bases and J shed 1 base, with 10 bases lying between them. This CDR3 region has 14 residues. Germline V gene lookup returns CDR1 SGHNT and CDR2 YENEEA. CDR3 in DNA: TGTGCCAGCAGTCCAGGGACATCCTACAATGAGCAGTTCTTC. Translated: CASSPGTSYNEQFF.

The chain joins TRBV30 to TRBJ2-2, with TRBD1 matching 7 bases. The CDR3 runs to 14 residues. Germline V gene sequence: CDR1 GTSNPN, CDR2 SVGIG (reference sequence). V shed 8 bases and J 6 bases; nucleotides not matched to a gene: 12. CDR3 region: CAAVGDRFSGELFF. Written as DNA, the CDR3 is TGTGCCGCAGTAGGGGACAGATTCTCCGGGGAGCTGTTTTTT.

At least ten counts were recorded for this clone. The V gene is TRBV15, the J gene TRBJ1-4; D unclear. The CDR3 loop spans 14 amino acids. Germline V lookup: CDR1 LNHNV, CDR2 YYDKDF (reference sequence). V gave up 0 bases and J gave up 8 bases, with 10 bases separating them. CDR3 in amino acids: CATSRDRGVEKLFF. Written as DNA, the CDR3 is TGTGCCACCAGCAGAGATCGTGGGGTCGAAAAACTGTTTTTT.

This clone has only a few counts. The rearrangement links TRBV30 to TRBJ1-4; D is possibly TRBD1 (6 bases). Trimming stripped 2 bases from V and 7 bases from J, with 11 bases between. Per the germline V gene, CDR1 is GTSNPN and CDR2 is SVGIG (reference sequence). CDR3 length: 13 amino acids. CDR3 loop: CAWSRQGSEKLFF. The CDR3 DNA follows: TGTGCCTGGAGTCGGCAGGGGAGTGAAAAACTGTTTTTT.

This clone has only a few counts. The genes are TRBV6-4 and TRBJ1-1, with D unclear. There are 15 residues in the CDR3. V gave up 5 bases and J gave up 1 base, with 14 bases separating them. Germline V gives CDR1 MRHNA, CDR2 SNTAGT. The CDR3 protein is CASSRIHRRNTEAFF. DNA of the CDR3: TGTGCCAGCAGTAGGATCCACAGACGGAACACTGAAGCTTTCTTT.

V is TRBV7-9 and J is TRBJ2-7; TRBD2 matches 11 bases. Germline values: CDR1 SEHNR, CDR2 FQNEAQ (reference sequence). This CDR3 has 15 residues. The V segment lost 5 bases and the J segment 7 bases; nucleotides outside the gene matches: 10. CDR3 DNA: TGTGCCAGCAGCGATACTAGCGGGAGAGCTTGGGAGCAGTACTTC. Translation: CASSDTSGRAWEQYF.

V is TRBV11-2 and J is TRBJ2-1; 8 positions agree with TRBD2. Germline CDR1 and CDR2: SGHAT and FQNNGV. J lost 5 bases, V lost 0 bases, and 6 bases had no gene match. There are 16 residues in the CDR3. The CDR3 spells CASSLDLGLVHNEQFF. For the CDR3, the DNA is TGTGCCAGCAGCTTAGATTTGGGACTAGTTCACAATGAGCAGTTCTTC. Using reference TRBV11-2 and TRBJ2-1 for the parts outside the CDR3, the full variable domain is EAGVAQSPRYKIIEKRQSVAFWCNPISGHATLYWYQQILGQGPKLLIQFQNNGVVDDSQLPKDRFSAERLKGVDSTLKIQPAKLEDSAVYLCASSLDLGLVHNEQFFGPGTRLTVL.